This T cell receptor beta chain emerged from a study of shared clonotypes between healthy human individuals (dated by TCRdb to about 2020). For the wider study: The cohort comprised a couple of women and a few men aged 18 to 49 years. For each donor, CD4 naive and CD4 memory were each run on three plates, CD8 naive on two plates, and CD8 memory on one plate. To estimate repertoire size and how much clonotype sharing occurs between individuals, the study deeply sequenced the blood TCR repertoires of five healthy adults. To increase sequencing depth and limit assay-specific biases, different laboratories used diverse techniques to prepare libraries and sequence TCR repertoires. Leukapheresis yielded between about 0.85 and 10 billion PBMCs per donor. Overall study outcomes, separate from this receptor: Clonotypes shared by all four sorted-subset donors showed higher generation probabilities than non-shared clonotypes. Even with the large sequencing depth, rarefaction of the sorted-subset datasets indicated that sequencing was incomplete. When four donors were compared, the shared fraction of clonotypes was about 5% for naive CD4, approximately 3.5% for naive CD8, roughly 2.3% for memory CD4, and roughly 0.4% for memory CD8. The small number of donors limited the genetic and exposure-history diversity represented. Pairwise subsampling led to the expectation that sequencing depth would affect the degree of clonotype sharing among donors. Only blood was sampled, and tissue TCR repertoires likely differ from those in blood. Larger estimated clonotype richness was generally found for naive subsets than for memory subsets.

Using the deep immunoSEQ assay, TCR CDR3 regions were amplified from genomic DNA by multiplex PCR. Extracted genomic DNA from each cell subset was spread evenly across all wells of several immunoSEQ 96-well plates, with each plate serving as a replicate. For sorted subsets, about 200 ng genomic DNA, equal to 30,000 or so T cell genomes, was loaded into each replicate PCR. The purified libraries were quantified using a Qubit 3.0 fluorometer, sized with a Bioanalyzer 2100, and then quantified again using the KAPA Library Quantification kit. Each immunoSEQ 96-well plate was sequenced on its own single-read 150-cycle Illumina NextSeq 550 flow cell. The paper's data handling went like this. Because only junctional sequences without quality scores were contained in the immunoSEQ output, filtering matching that applied to full-length reads could not be performed. Sequences were annotated with PyIR, a Python wrapper for IgBLAST v1.9, and V/J genes and CDR3 were assigned using IMGT germline references. Reads were filtered out if the reads had weak V/J assignments (E-value above 1e-6), no CDR3, stop codons, out-of-frame junctions, or ambiguous translated residues. V3J clonotypes were defined by identical inferred V gene, J gene, and CDR3 amino acid sequence. Percentage overlap between repertoires was calculated by dividing the number of shared unique clonotypes by the size of the smaller repertoire. Three approaches were used to assess repertoire richness: RTK rarefaction, the Chao1 estimator, and Recon v2.1 estimates of unobserved clonotypes. OLGA was used to compute generation probabilities for all TCRbeta clonotypes that the gDNA method yielded from a few donors. TCRdb's version of the immuneACCESS table is confined to in-frame rearrangements and falls short of the full clone set. An unresolved V gene accounts for under half of the shortfall where checked; the remainder is of unknown origin. V, J and clone size are those of that table, while D and trimming were read from the DNA. This sample has around 2,000,000 clones in its table, and around 96% of those were observed once. Clones ranked in the top ten supply roughly 1.2% of the sample.

CD8 naive samples were CD45RO-negative cells positively selected for CCR7, giving a CD45RA+CCR7+ population that excluded TemRA cells. The donors were healthy, HIV-negative adults who had no recently reported acute infections or vaccinations. All donors were Caucasian adults living in Nashville, Tennessee, USA. After blood collection by leukapheresis, PBMCs were isolated using Ficoll-Histopaque density gradient centrifugation and then cryopreserved in the vapor phase of liquid nitrogen. Analytical flow cytometry was used to check the purity and quantity of each magnetically sorted T cell population. From each sorted fraction, genomic DNA was isolated and quantified by UV absorbance on a Nanodrop 2000c. As for this clone: There is no known antigen for this receptor. No per-base quality is available; no much larger clone lies one base away.

Sequencing input: naive CD8+ T cells sorted from blood. The intended sense of this specimen's cell subset or site label: CD45RA+CCR7+. The sequence was collected from a young man in good health.

CDR3 sequence: CASSTSSGVISYEQYF. The DNA reads TGTGCCAGCAGTACAAGTAGCGGGGTAATCTCCTACGAGCAGTACTTC. The V and J genes are TRBV27 and TRBJ2-7, with 8 bases aligning to TRBD2. For this chain, trimming is 5 bases at the V end and 0 bases at the J end, and the number of junction bases without a gene match is 9. Per the germline V gene (reference sequence), MNHEY is the CDR1 and SMNVEV is the CDR2. Measured from the cysteine to the phenylalanine, the CDR3 is 16 residues long. The entry retains the CDR3 DNA only, 48 bases that are in frame from base 1.